The 22 T cell receptor beta chains in this list originate from one sample, sequenced in a study of cytomegalovirus exposure and HLA in healthy donors. The primer mix had 60 Vbeta and 13 Jbeta primers. Clones were sequenced by immunoSEQ multiplex PCR, and TCRdb holds only the in-frame ones, with some missing. The repertoire holds about 130,000 clones, with roughly 73% as singletons. Sequenced sample: PBMCs. The receptor set was obtained from a man aged 55 to 69 in good health and CMV-seropositive.

The genes are TRBV19 and TRBJ1-4; tentatively, D is TRBD1 (5 bases). Looked up from germline, CDR1 is LNHDA and CDR2 is SQIVND (reference sequence). Trimming took 4 bases from V and 0 from J, leaving 12 bases between them. CDR3 length: 16 amino acids. The CDR3 nucleotides are TGTGCCAGTAGTAGCCCCGCGGGGCCAACTAATGAAAAACTGTTTTTT. This translates into CASSSPAGPTNEKLFF.

This sequence joins TRBV30 and TRBJ2-7; perhaps TRBD1 as D (5 bases). Germline V gene lookup returns CDR1 GTSNPN and CDR2 SVGIG (reference sequence). CDR3 length equals 11 residues. Deletions cut 8 bases from V and 7 bases from J, with 15 bases between. Here the CDR3 reads CATGTGEEQYF. The CDR3 DNA reads as TGTGCCACAGGTACGGGTGAGGAGCAGTACTTC. Full variable domain (outside the CDR3, taken from reference TRBV30 and TRBJ2-7): SQTIHQWPATLVQPVGSPLSLECTVEGTSNPNLYWYRQAAGRGLQLLFYSVGIGQISSEVPQNLSASRPQDRQFILSSKKLLLSDSGFYLCATGTGEEQYFGPGTRLTVT.

The chain carries TRBV19 and TRBJ2-1, with 10 bases that match TRBD2. CDR1 and CDR2 (germline): LNHDA, SQIVND (reference sequence). J lost 4 bases, V lost 5 bases, and 5 bases had no gene match. This CDR3 spans 15 amino acids. The CDR3: CASSLAGGSYNEQFF. The CDR3 DNA follows: TGTGCCAGTAGTTTAGCGGGGGGCTCGTACAATGAGCAGTTCTTC.

The chain is built from TRBV27 and TRBJ2-1; 9 nucleotides agree with TRBD2. The trim removed 2 bases at V and 3 bases at J, leaving 8 bases unmatched. This CDR3 has 17 amino acids. CDR1 and CDR2 (germline): MNHEY, SMNVEV (reference sequence). CDR3 in DNA: TGTGCCAGCAGTTTACGGACTAAGCGGGGGGACTACAATGAGCAGTTCTTC. It translates to CASSLRTKRGDYNEQFF.

The chain has TRBV25-1 and TRBJ2-1, with 9 bases lining up with TRBD2. CDR1 and CDR2 (germline): MGHDK, SYGVNS. The CDR3 is made up of 15 amino acids. The V and J ends lost 3 bases and 6 bases, in that order; junction bases with no gene match: 6. CDR3 sequence reads: CASSDLGAGGNEQFF. The CDR3 bases are TGTGCCAGCAGTGATTTGGGAGCGGGGGGCAATGAGCAGTTCTTC.

The V gene is TRBV9, the J gene TRBJ2-7; D possibly corresponds to TRBD1 (5 bases). This CDR3 contains 14 residues. Germline loops: CDR1 SGDLS, CDR2 YYNGEE. V was shortened by 0 bases and J by 0 bases, with 7 bases between the two germline ends. Here the CDR3 reads CASSVEGNSYEQYF. The CDR3 DNA reads TGTGCCAGCAGCGTAGAGGGGAACTCCTACGAGCAGTACTTC.

This clone was counted a few times. The chain is built from TRBV5-1 and TRBJ2-3; 8 nucleotides align to TRBD2. J lost 2 bases, V lost 2 bases, and 7 bases had no gene match. CDR3 length equals 16 residues. CDR1 SGHRS and CDR2 YFSETQ come from the germline V gene. The CDR3 reads CASSLSAGASTDTQYF. In nucleotides, the CDR3 is TGCGCCAGCAGCTTATCAGCGGGGGCGTCCACAGATACGCAGTATTTT.

The chain recombines TRBV7-9 with TRBJ1-1; possible D gene TRBD1, 6 bases. The germline CDR1 and CDR2 sequences are SEHNR and FQNEAQ (reference sequence). Trimming removed 6 bases from V and 4 bases from J, with 24 bases in between. The CDR3 is 17 residues long. In DNA, the CDR3 is TGTGCCAGCAGTGGAGGGGGGGGAAGGGGTCGTTCCACTGAAGCTTTCTTT. Translated: CASSGGGGRGRSTEAFF. The complete variable domain, with remaining parts taken from reference TRBV7-9 and TRBJ1-1, reads DTGVSQNPRHKITKRGQNVTFRCDPISEHNRLYWYRQTLGQGPEFLTYFQNEAQLEKSRLLSDRFSAERPKGSFSTLEIQRTEQGDSAMYLCASSGGGGRGRSTEAFFGQGTRLTVV.

V is TRBV6-5 and J is TRBJ2-1; TRBD1 matches 10 bases. This CDR3 contains 14 residues. Losses at the gene ends were 6 bases for V and 6 bases for J; bases not matched to a gene: 5. Germline values: CDR1 MNHEY, CDR2 SVGAGI. The chain's CDR3 is CASRTGGPGNEQFF. The CDR3 coding sequence is TGTGCCAGCAGGACAGGGGGCCCGGGCAATGAGCAGTTCTTC.

This clone was counted a few times. The chain uses TRBV2 and TRBJ1-5; 7 bases line up with TRBD1. After removal of 6 bases from V and 4 bases from J, the junction contained 6 bases not matched to a gene. The CDR3 totals 14 residues. CDR1 and CDR2 (germline): SNHLY, FYNNEI. This chain's CDR3 is CASSWDSSNQPQHF. CDR3 coding DNA: TGTGCCAGCAGCTGGGACAGTTCGAATCAGCCCCAGCATTTT.

The V call is TRBV18, the J call TRBJ2-7; D is perhaps TRBD2 (6 bases). CDR1 is KGHSH, CDR2 LQKENI, per germline. The CDR3 totals 13 residues. Trimming removed 7 bases at V and 3 bases at J, with 13 bases between. This chain's CDR3 is CASYAGLGYEQYF. The CDR3, as DNA: TGTGCCAGCTACGCGGGGCTGGGCTACGAGCAGTACTTC.

The gene calls are TRBV4-1 and TRBJ2-5, with D unresolved. The CDR3 length is 13 residues. Germline CDR1 and CDR2: MGHRA and YSYEKL. Between the trimmed V and J ends, which lost 1 base and 5 bases, there was a span of 8 bases. In nucleotides, the CDR3 is TGCGCCAGCAGCCAAGTAAATATGGAGACCCAGTACTTC. As protein: CASSQVNMETQYF.

The chain joins TRBV6-5 to TRBJ1-1; perhaps TRBD1 as D (5 bases). The CDR3 runs to 14 residues. Germline CDR1 is MNHEY and CDR2 is SVGAGI. The V gene lost 6 bases and the J gene lost 1 base, with 12 bases spanning the gap. The CDR3 coding sequence is TGTGCCAGCAGCGGGACTACCGCGAACACTGAAGCTTTCTTT. Its protein is CASSGTTANTEAFF.

J is TRBJ1-5 and V is TRBV4-1; D perhaps matches TRBD1 (5 bases). The CDR3 runs 17 residues. V shed 3 bases and J shed 2 bases, with 17 bases lying between them. Germline lookup yields CDR1 MGHRA and CDR2 YSYEKL. DNA of the CDR3: TGCGCCAGCAGCCACGTTATCAAGGGGAAAGGCAATCAGCCCCAGCATTTT. Protein: CASSHVIKGKGNQPQHF.

The rearrangement joins TRBV5-4 to TRBJ2-3, with 8 bases lining up with TRBD1. This CDR3 is 15 amino acids long. CDR1 is SGHNT and CDR2 is YYREEE in the germline V gene (reference sequence). Trimming took 4 bases from V and 3 from J; bases not matched to a gene: 7. This CDR3 is CASSKTGARTDTQYF. DNA for the CDR3: TGTGCCAGCAGCAAGACAGGGGCTCGAACAGATACGCAGTATTTT.

The chain employs TRBV6-5 and TRBJ1-1; D unresolved. Germline values: CDR1 MNHEY, CDR2 SVGAGI. V shed 0 bases and J shed 4 bases, with 9 bases lying between them. The CDR3 sequence is 14 residues long. The DNA of the CDR3 is TGTGCCAGCAGTTACTCGAGTGTCATCACTGAAGCTTTCTTT. Protein product: CASSYSSVITEAFF.

The rearrangement joins TRBV2 to TRBJ1-1, with 8 bases fitting TRBD1. CDR3 size: 12 residues. Germline values: CDR1 SNHLY, CDR2 FYNNEI. The V gene end was trimmed by 1 base and the J gene end by 11 bases; junction bases not matched to a gene: 3. CDR3 DNA sequence: TGTGCCAGCAGTGAAGATTACAGGGGGGCTTTCTTT. Its translation: CASSEDYRGAFF.

The rearrangement joins TRBV21-1 to TRBJ2-7; the tabulated D call, TRBD2, remains unverified against the DNA. TRBV21-1 is deemed a pseudogene. The CDR3 consists of 16 residues. The CDR3: CASSRSRLGRPYEQYF. Written as DNA, the CDR3 is TGTGCCAGCAGCAGAAGTCGACTAGGAAGACCCTACGAGCAGTACTTC.

The V and J genes are TRBV5-1 and TRBJ1-1; D gene unclear. The CDR3 totals 11 residues. Germline V gene sequence: CDR1 SGHRS, CDR2 YFSETQ. V lost 4 bases to trimming and J lost 9 bases, with 10 bases between them. For the CDR3, the DNA is TGCGCCAGCAGCGGAGGGCGTCAAGCTTTCTTT. Translating gives CASSGGRQAFF. The full variable domain, in which reference TRBV5-1 and TRBJ1-1 provide the parts outside the CDR3, is KAGVTQTPRYLIKTRGQQVTLSCSPISGHRSVSWYQQTPGQGLQFLFEYFSETQRNKGNFPGRFSGRQFSNSRSEMNVSTLELGDSALYLCASSGGRQAFFGQGTRLTVV.

The rearrangement uses TRBV5-4 and TRBJ2-1; D is perhaps TRBD2 (6 bases). The V and J ends lost 4 bases and 1 base respectively, with 9 bases between them. Looked up from germline, CDR1 is SGHNT and CDR2 is YYREEE (reference sequence). This CDR3 comprises 14 residues. CDR3 protein: CASSRGTSYNEQFF. CDR3 DNA: TGTGCCAGCAGCCGGGGGACTTCCTACAATGAGCAGTTCTTC.

The chain is built from TRBV7-2 and TRBJ2-1; possibly TRBD2 for D (6 bases). The CDR3 loop spans 15 amino acids. Trimming left V 5 bases short and J 8 bases short, with 19 bases between. Germline CDR1 reads SGHTA; CDR2 reads FQGNSA. The chain's CDR3 is CASSRSGLLKDEQFF. Here the CDR3 DNA reads TGTGCCAGCAGCCGATCGGGACTCTTGAAAGATGAGCAGTTCTTC.

J is TRBJ1-2 and V is TRBV5-1; D is undetermined. Germline-derived CDR1 and CDR2 are SGHRS and YFSETQ. Trimming pared 3 bases from V and 8 bases from J, leaving 17 bases between. CDR3 size: 14 residues. CDR3 sequence reads: CASSSDGKAGGYTF. CDR3 DNA: TGCGCCAGCAGCTCGGACGGGAAAGCTGGGGGCTACACCTTC.